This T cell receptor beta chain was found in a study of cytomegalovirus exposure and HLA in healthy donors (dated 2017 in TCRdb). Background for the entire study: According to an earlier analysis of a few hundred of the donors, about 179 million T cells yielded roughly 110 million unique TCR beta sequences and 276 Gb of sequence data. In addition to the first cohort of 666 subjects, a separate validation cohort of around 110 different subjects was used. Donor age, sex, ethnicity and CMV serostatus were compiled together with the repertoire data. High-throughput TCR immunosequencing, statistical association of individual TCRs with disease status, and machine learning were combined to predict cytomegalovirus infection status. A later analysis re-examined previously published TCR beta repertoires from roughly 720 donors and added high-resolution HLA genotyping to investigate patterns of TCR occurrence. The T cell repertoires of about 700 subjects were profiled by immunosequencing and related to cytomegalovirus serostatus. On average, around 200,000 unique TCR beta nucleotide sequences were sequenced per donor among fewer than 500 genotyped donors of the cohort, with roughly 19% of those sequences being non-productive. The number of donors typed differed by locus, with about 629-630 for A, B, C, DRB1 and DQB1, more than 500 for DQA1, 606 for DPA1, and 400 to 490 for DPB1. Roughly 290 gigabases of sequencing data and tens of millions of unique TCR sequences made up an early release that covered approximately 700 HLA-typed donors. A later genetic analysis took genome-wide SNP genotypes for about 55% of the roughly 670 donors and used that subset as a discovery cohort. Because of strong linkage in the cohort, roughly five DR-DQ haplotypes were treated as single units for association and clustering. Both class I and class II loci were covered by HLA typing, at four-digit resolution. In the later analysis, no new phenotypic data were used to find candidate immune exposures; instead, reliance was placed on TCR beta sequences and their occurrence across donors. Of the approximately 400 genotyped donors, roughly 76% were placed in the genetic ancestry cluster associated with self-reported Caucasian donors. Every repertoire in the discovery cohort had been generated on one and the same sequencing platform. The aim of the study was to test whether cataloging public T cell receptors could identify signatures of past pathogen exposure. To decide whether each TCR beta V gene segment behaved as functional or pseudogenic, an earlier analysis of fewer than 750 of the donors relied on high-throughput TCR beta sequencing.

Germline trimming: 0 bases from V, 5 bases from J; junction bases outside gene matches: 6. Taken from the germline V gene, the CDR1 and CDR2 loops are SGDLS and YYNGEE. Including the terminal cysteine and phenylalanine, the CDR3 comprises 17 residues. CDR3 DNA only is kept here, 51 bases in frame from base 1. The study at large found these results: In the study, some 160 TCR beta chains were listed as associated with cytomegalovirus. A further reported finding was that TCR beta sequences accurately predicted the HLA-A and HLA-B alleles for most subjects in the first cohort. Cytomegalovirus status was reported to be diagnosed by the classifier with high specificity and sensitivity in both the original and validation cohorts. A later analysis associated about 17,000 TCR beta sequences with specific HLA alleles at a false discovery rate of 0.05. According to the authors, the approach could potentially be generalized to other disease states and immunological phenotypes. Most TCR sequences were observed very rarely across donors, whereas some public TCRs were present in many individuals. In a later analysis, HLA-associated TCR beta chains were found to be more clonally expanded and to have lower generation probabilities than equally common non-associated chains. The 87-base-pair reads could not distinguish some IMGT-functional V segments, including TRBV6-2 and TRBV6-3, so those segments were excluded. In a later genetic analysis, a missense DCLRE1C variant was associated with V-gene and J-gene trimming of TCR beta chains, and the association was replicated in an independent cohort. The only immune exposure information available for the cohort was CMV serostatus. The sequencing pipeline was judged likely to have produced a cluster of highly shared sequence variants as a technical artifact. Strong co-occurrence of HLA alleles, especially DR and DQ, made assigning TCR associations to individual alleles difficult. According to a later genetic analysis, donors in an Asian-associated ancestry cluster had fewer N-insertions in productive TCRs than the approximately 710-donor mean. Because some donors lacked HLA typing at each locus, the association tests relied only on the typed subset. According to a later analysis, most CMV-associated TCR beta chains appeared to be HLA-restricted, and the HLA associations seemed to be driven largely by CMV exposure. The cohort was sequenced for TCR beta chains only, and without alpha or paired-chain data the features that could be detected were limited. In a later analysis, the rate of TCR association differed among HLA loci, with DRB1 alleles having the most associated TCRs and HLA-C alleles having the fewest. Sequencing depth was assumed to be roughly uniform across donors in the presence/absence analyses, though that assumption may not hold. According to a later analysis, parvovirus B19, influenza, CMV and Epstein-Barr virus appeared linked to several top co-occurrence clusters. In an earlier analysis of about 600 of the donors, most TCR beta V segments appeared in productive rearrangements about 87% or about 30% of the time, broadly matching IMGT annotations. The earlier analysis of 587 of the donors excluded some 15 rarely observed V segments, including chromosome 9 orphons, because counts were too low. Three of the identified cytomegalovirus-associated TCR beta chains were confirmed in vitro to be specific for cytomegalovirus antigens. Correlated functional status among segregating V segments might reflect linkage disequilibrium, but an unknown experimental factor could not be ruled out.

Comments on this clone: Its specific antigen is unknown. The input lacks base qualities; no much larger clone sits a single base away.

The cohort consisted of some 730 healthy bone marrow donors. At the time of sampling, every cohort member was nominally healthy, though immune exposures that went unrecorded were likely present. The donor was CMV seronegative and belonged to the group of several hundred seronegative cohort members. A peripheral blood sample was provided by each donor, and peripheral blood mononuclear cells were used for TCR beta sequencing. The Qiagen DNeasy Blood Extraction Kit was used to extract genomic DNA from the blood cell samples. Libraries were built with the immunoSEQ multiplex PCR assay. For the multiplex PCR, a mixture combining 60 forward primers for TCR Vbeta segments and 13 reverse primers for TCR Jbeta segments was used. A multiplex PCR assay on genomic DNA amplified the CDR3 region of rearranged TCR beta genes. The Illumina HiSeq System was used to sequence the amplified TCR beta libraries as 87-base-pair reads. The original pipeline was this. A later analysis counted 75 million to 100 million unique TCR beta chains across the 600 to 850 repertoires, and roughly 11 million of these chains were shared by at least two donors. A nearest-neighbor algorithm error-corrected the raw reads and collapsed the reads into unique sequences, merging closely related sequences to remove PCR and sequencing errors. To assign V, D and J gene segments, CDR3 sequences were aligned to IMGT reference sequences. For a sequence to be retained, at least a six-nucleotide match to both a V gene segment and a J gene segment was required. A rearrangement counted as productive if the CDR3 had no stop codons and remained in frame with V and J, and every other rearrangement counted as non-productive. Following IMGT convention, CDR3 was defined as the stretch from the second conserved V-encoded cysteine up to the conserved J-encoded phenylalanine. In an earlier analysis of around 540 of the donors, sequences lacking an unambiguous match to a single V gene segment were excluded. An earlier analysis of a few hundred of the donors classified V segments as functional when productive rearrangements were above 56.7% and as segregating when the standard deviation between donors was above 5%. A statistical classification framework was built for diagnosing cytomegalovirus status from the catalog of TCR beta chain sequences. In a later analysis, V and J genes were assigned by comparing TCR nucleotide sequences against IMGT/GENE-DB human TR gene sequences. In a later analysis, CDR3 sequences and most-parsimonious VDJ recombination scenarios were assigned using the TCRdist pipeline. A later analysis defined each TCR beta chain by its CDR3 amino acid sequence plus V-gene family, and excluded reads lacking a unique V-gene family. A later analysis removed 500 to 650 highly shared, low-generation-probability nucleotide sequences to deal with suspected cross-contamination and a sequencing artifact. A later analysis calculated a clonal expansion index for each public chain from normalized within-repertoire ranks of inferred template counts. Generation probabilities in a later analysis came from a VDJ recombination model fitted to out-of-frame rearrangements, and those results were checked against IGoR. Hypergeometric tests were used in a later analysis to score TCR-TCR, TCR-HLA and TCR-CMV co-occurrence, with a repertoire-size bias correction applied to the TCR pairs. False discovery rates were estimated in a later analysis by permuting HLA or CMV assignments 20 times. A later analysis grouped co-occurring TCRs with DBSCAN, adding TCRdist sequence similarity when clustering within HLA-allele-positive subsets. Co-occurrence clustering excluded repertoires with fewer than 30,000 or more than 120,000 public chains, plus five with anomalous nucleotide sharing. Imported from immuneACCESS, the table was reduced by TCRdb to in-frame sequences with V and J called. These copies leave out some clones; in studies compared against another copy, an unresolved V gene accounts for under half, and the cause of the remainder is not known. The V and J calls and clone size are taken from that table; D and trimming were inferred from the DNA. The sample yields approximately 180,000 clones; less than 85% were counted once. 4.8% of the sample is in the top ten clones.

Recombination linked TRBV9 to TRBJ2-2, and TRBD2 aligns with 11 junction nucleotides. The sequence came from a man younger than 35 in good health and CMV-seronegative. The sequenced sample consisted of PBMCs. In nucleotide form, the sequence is TGTGCCAGCAGCGTAGGTACTAGCGGGAGTGTTACCGGGGAGCTGTTTTTT. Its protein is CASSVGTSGSVTGELFF.